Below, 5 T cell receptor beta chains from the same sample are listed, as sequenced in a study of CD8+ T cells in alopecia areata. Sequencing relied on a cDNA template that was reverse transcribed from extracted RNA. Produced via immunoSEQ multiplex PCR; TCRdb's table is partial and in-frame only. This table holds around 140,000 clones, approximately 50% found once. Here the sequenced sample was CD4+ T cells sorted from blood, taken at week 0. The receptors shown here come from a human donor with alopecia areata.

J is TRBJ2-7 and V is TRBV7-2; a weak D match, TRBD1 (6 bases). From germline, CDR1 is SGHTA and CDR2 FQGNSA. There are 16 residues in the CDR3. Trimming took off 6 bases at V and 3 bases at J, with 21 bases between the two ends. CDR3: CASSSSIRDMFYEQYF. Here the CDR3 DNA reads TGTGCCAGCAGTTCCTCCATCCGGGACATGTTCTACGAGCAGTACTTC.

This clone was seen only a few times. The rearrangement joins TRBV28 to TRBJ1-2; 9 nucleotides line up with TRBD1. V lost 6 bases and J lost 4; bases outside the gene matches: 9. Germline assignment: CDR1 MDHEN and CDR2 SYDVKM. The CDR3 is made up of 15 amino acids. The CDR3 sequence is CASRAGTGIIYGYTF. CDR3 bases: TGTGCCAGCAGGGCGGGGACAGGGATAATCTATGGCTACACCTTC.

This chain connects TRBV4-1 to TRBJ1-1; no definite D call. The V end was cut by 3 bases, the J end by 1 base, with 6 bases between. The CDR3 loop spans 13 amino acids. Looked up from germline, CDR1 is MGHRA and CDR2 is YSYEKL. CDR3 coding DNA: TGCGCCAGCAGCCAGAGGGAGAACACTGAAGCTTTCTTT. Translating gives CASSQRENTEAFF.

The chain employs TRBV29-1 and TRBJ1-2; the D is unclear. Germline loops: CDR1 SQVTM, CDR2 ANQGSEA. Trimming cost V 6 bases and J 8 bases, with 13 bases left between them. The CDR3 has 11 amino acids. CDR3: CSVATGIGYTF. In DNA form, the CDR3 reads TGCAGCGTAGCGACGGGAATCGGCTACACCTTC.

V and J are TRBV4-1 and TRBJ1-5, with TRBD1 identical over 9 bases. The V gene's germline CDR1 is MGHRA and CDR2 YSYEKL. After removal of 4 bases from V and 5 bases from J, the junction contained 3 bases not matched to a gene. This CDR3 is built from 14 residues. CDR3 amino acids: CASSLRQGDQPQHF. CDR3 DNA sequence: TGCGCCAGCAGCCTCCGACAGGGGGATCAGCCCCAGCATTTT.